The rows below give T cell receptor beta chains drawn from one sample of a study of type 1 and type 2 diabetes patients. One entry per CDR3 protein, called by TCRdb with MiXCR from the multiplex PCR reads. This repertoire shows 250,000 to 300,000 distinct CDR3 sequences, around 50% found once; its top ten account for approximately 15%. The sequenced sample consisted of peripheral blood mononuclear cells (PBMCs). The source of these receptors is a man aged 18 to 30 with type 2 diabetes. The CDR3 runs from the conserved cysteine through the conserved F or W. D genes are given only for firm matches. Only some rows state a clone size, as once, few, many or a class for expanded clones.

NA | TRBJ2-1 | NA | TRBV25-1 | TGTGCCAGCAGGGCAAACTACAATGAGCAGTTCTTC | CASRANYNEQFF
TRBD2 | TRBJ2-2 | few | TRBV2 | TGTGCCAGCAGTGTATCGGCTAGCGGGGGTAGAGCAAACACCGGGGAGCTGTTTTTT | CASSVSASGGRANTGELFF
NA | TRBJ2-1 | NA | TRBV5-1 | TGTGCCAGCAGCGTGTGGAGTGAGCAGTTCTTC | CASSVWSEQFF
NA | TRBJ2-6 | many | TRBV19 | TGTGCCACCAGCCCCTTAAACTCTGGGGCCAACGTCCTGACTTTC | CATSPLNSGANVLTF
TRBD2 | TRBJ2-5 | NA | TRBV7-3 | TGTGCCAGCAGCTTAGCGGGAGGGCCTTGGGGGGAGACCCAGTACTTC | CASSLAGGPWGETQYF
NA | TRBJ1-6 | NA | TRBV6-5 | TGTGCCAGCGCCCAAGGGAATTCACCCCTCCACTTT | CASAQGNSPLHF
NA | TRBJ2-7 | few | TRBV7-2 | TGTGCCAGCAGCTTCGCATCACTGGACGGCTACGAGCAGTACTTC | CASSFASLDGYEQYF
NA | TRBJ2-2 | NA | TRBV20-1 | TGCAGTGCCTGGGGGGTCAACAGCGGGGAGCTGTTTTTT | CSAWGVNSGELFF
NA | TRBJ2-7 | NA | TRBV29-1 | TGCAGCGTTGAAGATGTGGACACCCCCATTTACAATGAGCAGTACTTC | CSVEDVDTPIYNEQYF
NA | TRBJ1-6 | few | TRBV27 | TGTGCCAGCAGTCTGGGACGTTTCGTCTCCTATAATTCACCCCTCCACTTT | CASSLGRFVSYNSPLHF
TRBD1 | TRBJ1-4 | few | TRBV7-2 | TGTGCCAGCAGCTTAGACAATCCAGGGGACAGTAGTATTGAAAAACTGTTTTTT | CASSLDNPGDSSIEKLFF
NA | TRBJ2-3 | few | TRBV20-1 | TGCAGTGCTAGCACACTAGTGAGGCCAGATACGCAGTATTTT | CSASTLVRPDTQYF
TRBD2 | TRBJ2-3 | NA | TRBV15 | TGTGTCACTAAGACTAGCGGCACAGATACGCAGTATTTT | CVTKTSGTDTQYF
NA | TRBJ2-6 | many | TRBV19 | TGTGCCAGTAGTATGGGAAGGGAATGGGCCAACGTCCTGACTTTC | CASSMGREWANVLTF
NA | TRBJ2-5 | NA | TRBV7-6 | TGTGCCAGCAGCTTCGGGACAACAATCGGGGAGACCCAGTACTTC | CASSFGTTIGETQYF
NA | TRBJ2-2 | NA | TRBV24-1 | TGTGCCACCAGTGGGCGCACCGGGGAGCTGTTTTTT | CATSGRTGELFF
TRBD1 | TRBJ1-2 | NA | TRBV12-3/TRBV12-4 | TGTGCCAGCAGTTTTGGCAGGGGGAGGATAAGCTATGGCTACACCTTC | CASSFGRGRISYGYTF
NA | TRBJ1-1 | NA | TRBV12-5 | TGTGCTAGTGCTCTGGGTTACACTGAAGCTTTCTTT | CASALGYTEAFF
TRBD1 | TRBJ1-2 | few | TRBV12-3/TRBV12-4 | TGTGCCAGCAGTTCAGCGGGACAGGGGGGCTACACCTTC | CASSSAGQGGYTF
NA | TRBJ2-2 | NA | TRBV20-1 | TGCAGTGCTAGTGGGGACTTGACCGGGGAGCTGTTTTTT | CSASGDLTGELFF
NA | TRBJ2-5 | NA | TRBV19 | TGTGCCAGTAGTATTAGCGGCAGCGAAGAGACCCAGTACTTC | CASSISGSEETQYF
NA | TRBJ1-2 | few | TRBV6-2/TRBV6-3 | TGTGCCAGCACAGACGCTCCCGCCTCCTATGGCTACACCTTC | CASTDAPASYGYTF
NA | TRBJ2-5 | once | TRBV2 | TGTGCCAGCAGTGGGGGGGGCGCGGGAGCGAAACAAGAGACCCAGTACTTC | CASSGGGAGAKQETQYF
NA | TRBJ1-5 | few | TRBV30 | TGTGCCTGGAGTGTAACAGGCAATCAGCCCCAGCATTTT | CAWSVTGNQPQHF
NA | TRBJ2-7 | few | TRBV7-8 | TGTGCCAGCAGCCGCCTCCCAGGGGACACCTCCTACGAGCAGTACTTC | CASSRLPGDTSYEQYF
NA | TRBJ2-7 | NA | TRBV6-1 | TGTGCCAGCCGGGACACGGGCTCCTACGAGCAGTACTTC | CASRDTGSYEQYF
NA | TRBJ1-5 | NA | TRBV28 | TGTGCCAGCAGTTTTTACCGCGGCAATCAGCCCCAGCATTTT | CASSFYRGNQPQHF
NA | TRBJ1-6 | NA | TRBV20-1 | TGCAGTGCTAGAGAAGGGCGGGTGTCACCCCTCCACTTT | CSAREGRVSPLHF
TRBD1 | TRBJ1-2 | NA | TRBV27 | TGTGCCAGCAGCCCTGACAGGGGCGATGGCTACACCTTC | CASSPDRGDGYTF
TRBD1 | TRBJ2-5 | many | TRBV2 | TGTGCCAGCAGTGAATCTACAGGGGAAAGAGAGACCCAGTACTTC | CASSESTGERETQYF
NA | TRBJ2-7 | NA | TRBV5-1 | TGCGCCAGCAGCTTCGAGGGCGGGTCCTACGAGCAGTACTTC | CASSFEGGSYEQYF